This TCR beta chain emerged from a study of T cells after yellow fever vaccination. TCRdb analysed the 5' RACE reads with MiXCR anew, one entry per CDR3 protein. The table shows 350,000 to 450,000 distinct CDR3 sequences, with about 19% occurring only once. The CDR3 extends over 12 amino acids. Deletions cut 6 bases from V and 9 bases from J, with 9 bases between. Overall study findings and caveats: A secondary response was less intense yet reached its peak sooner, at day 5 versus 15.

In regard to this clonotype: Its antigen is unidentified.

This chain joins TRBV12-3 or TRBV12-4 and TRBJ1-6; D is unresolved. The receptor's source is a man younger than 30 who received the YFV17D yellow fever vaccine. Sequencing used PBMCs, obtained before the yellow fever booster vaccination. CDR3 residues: CASSPWGSPLHF. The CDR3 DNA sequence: TGTGCCAGCAGCCCCTGGGGTTCACCCCTCCACTTT.